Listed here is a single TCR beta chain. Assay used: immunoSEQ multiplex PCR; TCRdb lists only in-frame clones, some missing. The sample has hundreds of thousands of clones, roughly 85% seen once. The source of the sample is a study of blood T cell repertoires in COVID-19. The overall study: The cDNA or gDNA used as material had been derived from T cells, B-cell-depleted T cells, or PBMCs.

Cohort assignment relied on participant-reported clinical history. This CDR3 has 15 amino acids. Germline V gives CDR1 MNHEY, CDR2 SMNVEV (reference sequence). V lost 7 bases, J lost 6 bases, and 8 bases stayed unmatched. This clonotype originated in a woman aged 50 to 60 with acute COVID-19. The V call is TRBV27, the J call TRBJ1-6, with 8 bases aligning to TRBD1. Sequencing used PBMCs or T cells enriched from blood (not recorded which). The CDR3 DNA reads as TGTGCCAGCACCCTTCGGACAGGGCTTAATTCACCCCTCCACTTT. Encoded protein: CASTLRTGLNSPLHF.